The rows below give T cell receptor beta chains drawn from one sample of a study of beta chain features in type 1 diabetes. Data came from immunoSEQ multiplex PCR; TCRdb stores just in-frame clones and leaves some out. The sample lists fewer than 45,000 clones, approximately 61% seen once, with around 1.7% in the top ten. The sample comprised Tregs from blood. The receptors stem from a man aged 30-40 years with type 1 diabetes. Some clones in this sample may be carry-over from other donors' samples. CDR3s include the opening cysteine and the closing phenylalanine or tryptophan. Each record gives: clone size, D gene, V gene, J gene, CDR3 DNA, CDR3 protein. A D gene is named only where the DNA matches it firmly. Clone size is shown for a subset of rows, as once, few, many or a class of expanded clone.

abundance: NA; d_gene: TRBD1; v_gene: TRBV19; j_gene: TRBJ1-2; CDR3nt: TGTGCCAGTAGTATAGTTGGGACAGGTGGACTATATGGCTACACCTTC; CDR3aa: CASSIVGTGGLYGYTF
abundance: once; d_gene: NA; v_gene: TRBV6-5; j_gene: TRBJ2-4; CDR3nt: TGTGCCAGCAGTCGGCTGGGAGGCATTCAGTACTTC; CDR3aa: CASSRLGGIQYF
abundance: NA; d_gene: TRBD2; v_gene: TRBV29-1; j_gene: TRBJ2-3; CDR3nt: TGCAGCGTGGTACTAGCGGGAGGGCCGACAGATACGCAGTATTTT; CDR3aa: CSVVLAGGPTDTQYF
abundance: NA; d_gene: NA; v_gene: TRBV11-3; j_gene: TRBJ2-1; CDR3nt: TGTGCCAGCAGCTTTAGCCAGGGGAGTGAGCAGTTCTTC; CDR3aa: CASSFSQGSEQFF
abundance: NA; d_gene: NA; v_gene: TRBV28; j_gene: TRBJ2-1; CDR3nt: TGTGCCAGCAGTTCACAGGGAGGGAACAATGAGCAGTTCTTC; CDR3aa: CASSSQGGNNEQFF
abundance: few; d_gene: NA; v_gene: TRBV28; j_gene: TRBJ2-7; CDR3nt: TGTGCCAGCAGTTCCCTAGGAGCGGGTACCTACGAGCAGTACTTC; CDR3aa: CASSSLGAGTYEQYF
abundance: NA; d_gene: NA; v_gene: TRBV4-1; j_gene: TRBJ2-2; CDR3nt: TGCGCCAGCAGCCCGTATAGGGGGGGGAACACCGGGGAGCTGTTTTTT; CDR3aa: CASSPYRGGNTGELFF
abundance: few; d_gene: NA; v_gene: TRBV29-1; j_gene: TRBJ2-3; CDR3nt: TGCAGCGTAAAGCCATCAGGGACAGATACGCAGTATTTT; CDR3aa: CSVKPSGTDTQYF
abundance: NA; d_gene: NA; v_gene: TRBV18; j_gene: TRBJ1-1; CDR3nt: TGTGCCAGCTCACCATGGCGGGACACTGAAGCTTTCTTT; CDR3aa: CASSPWRDTEAFF
abundance: NA; d_gene: NA; v_gene: TRBV5-6; j_gene: TRBJ1-6; CDR3nt: TGTGCCAGCAGCCGAGGGAACGGCTATAATTCACCCCTCCACTTT; CDR3aa: CASSRGNGYNSPLHF
abundance: once; d_gene: TRBD1; v_gene: TRBV6-1; j_gene: TRBJ2-7; CDR3nt: TGTGCCAGCCCGGGACAGGGGCGAGCGTACGAGCAGTACTTC; CDR3aa: CASPGQGRAYEQYF
abundance: NA; d_gene: NA; v_gene: TRBV28; j_gene: TRBJ1-1; CDR3nt: TGTGCCAGCAGTTTAGCAGGGTCGAACACTGAAGCTTTCTTT; CDR3aa: CASSLAGSNTEAFF
abundance: NA; d_gene: TRBD2; v_gene: TRBV5-4; j_gene: TRBJ2-1; CDR3nt: TGTGCCAGCAGGCTGATTAGCGGGAGTGATGAGCAGTTCTTC; CDR3aa: CASRLISGSDEQFF
abundance: NA; d_gene: NA; v_gene: TRBV18; j_gene: TRBJ2-7; CDR3nt: TGTGCCAGCTCACCTGATTCCCGGTCCGAGCAGTACTTC; CDR3aa: CASSPDSRSEQYF
abundance: NA; d_gene: TRBD1; v_gene: TRBV19; j_gene: TRBJ1-2; CDR3nt: TGTGCCAGTAGGAGGACAGGGGGCGGCTACACCTTC; CDR3aa: CASRRTGGGYTF
abundance: NA; d_gene: NA; v_gene: TRBV7-2; j_gene: TRBJ2-7; CDR3nt: TGTGCCAGCAGCGCATTCCTGAACAAGCAGTACTTC; CDR3aa: CASSAFLNKQYF
abundance: NA; d_gene: TRBD2; v_gene: TRBV29-1; j_gene: TRBJ2-5; CDR3nt: TGCAGCGTTCCTAGCGGGGGGGCCCCTACGGAGACCCAGTACTTC; CDR3aa: CSVPSGGAPTETQYF
abundance: NA; d_gene: TRBD2; v_gene: TRBV7-3; j_gene: TRBJ2-5; CDR3nt: TGTGCCAGCAGCTCTGGACTAGGGAGCCTGGAGACCCAGTACTTC; CDR3aa: CASSSGLGSLETQYF
abundance: few; d_gene: TRBD1; v_gene: TRBV28; j_gene: TRBJ1-6; CDR3nt: TGTGCCAGCAGTCCCGGGGACAGAGTTAATTCACCCCTCCACTTT; CDR3aa: CASSPGDRVNSPLHF
abundance: NA; d_gene: NA; v_gene: TRBV7-2; j_gene: TRBJ1-6; CDR3nt: TGTGCCAGCAGCTCCTCTAGCTCCTATAATTCACCCCTCCACTTT; CDR3aa: CASSSSSSYNSPLHF
abundance: once; d_gene: TRBD1; v_gene: TRBV5-4; j_gene: TRBJ1-1; CDR3nt: TGTGCCAGCAGCCAAGTCGACAGGGACACTGAAGCTTTCTTT; CDR3aa: CASSQVDRDTEAFF
abundance: NA; d_gene: TRBD1; v_gene: TRBV28; j_gene: TRBJ1-5; CDR3nt: TGTGCCAGCAGTTTATATTCCCAAGGGGGCGCGAATCAGCCCCAGCATTTT; CDR3aa: CASSLYSQGGANQPQHF
abundance: NA; d_gene: TRBD2; v_gene: TRBV7-2; j_gene: TRBJ2-6; CDR3nt: TGTGCCAGCAGCTGGACTAGCGGGTACTCTGGGGCCAACGTCCTGACTTTC; CDR3aa: CASSWTSGYSGANVLTF
abundance: NA; d_gene: NA; v_gene: TRBV18; j_gene: TRBJ1-1; CDR3nt: TGTGCCAGCTCGCCCGGCGGGGGTTCTGGAGCTTTCTTT; CDR3aa: CASSPGGGSGAFF
abundance: NA; d_gene: NA; v_gene: TRBV5-5; j_gene: TRBJ1-1; CDR3nt: TGTGCCAGCAGCTTGGCGGGTGGCATGAACACTGAAGCTTTCTTT; CDR3aa: CASSLAGGMNTEAFF
abundance: NA; d_gene: TRBD1; v_gene: TRBV28; j_gene: TRBJ2-7; CDR3nt: TGTGCCAGCAGTTTTGGTCTGGGACAGATCTCCTACGAGCAGTACTTC; CDR3aa: CASSFGLGQISYEQYF
abundance: NA; d_gene: NA; v_gene: TRBV14; j_gene: TRBJ2-1; CDR3nt: TGTGCCAGCAGCCAACTAGGCGCCGAGGATGAGCAGTTCTTC; CDR3aa: CASSQLGAEDEQFF